The rows below give T cell receptor beta chains drawn from one sample of a study of shared clonotypes between healthy human individuals. Data came from immunoSEQ multiplex PCR; TCRdb stores just in-frame clones and leaves some out. The table includes 950,000 to 1,300,000 clones, about 75% detected once. The sample consisted of memory CD4+ T cells sorted from blood. The source of these receptors is a man aged 18 to 29 in good health. The CDR3 runs from the conserved cysteine through the conserved F or W. Fields, in order: J gene, V gene, D gene, clone size, CDR3 protein, CDR3 DNA. A D gene is named only where the DNA matches it firmly. Clone size is shown for a subset of rows, as once, few, many or a class of expanded clone.

j_gene: TRBJ2-3; v_gene: TRBV10-3; d_gene: TRBD2; abundance: .; CDR3aa: CAISDGGTDTQYF; CDR3nt: TGTGCCATCAGTGACGGGGGGACGGATACGCAGTATTTT
j_gene: TRBJ1-4; v_gene: TRBV30; d_gene: TRBD1; abundance: few; CDR3aa: CAWRRPGTGIGEKLFF; CDR3nt: TGTGCCTGGAGGCGTCCCGGGACAGGGATCGGTGAAAAACTGTTTTTT
j_gene: TRBJ1-2; v_gene: TRBV13; d_gene: .; abundance: .; CDR3aa: CASSLVQIDYTF; CDR3nt: TGTGCCAGCAGCTTAGTCCAAATCGACTACACCTTC
j_gene: TRBJ2-4; v_gene: TRBV11-3; d_gene: .; abundance: .; CDR3aa: CASSLRLSDTDLLAKNIQYF; CDR3nt: TGTGCCAGCAGCTTGCGCCTGTCGGACACCGACCTCCTAGCCAAAAACATTCAGTACTTC
j_gene: TRBJ2-5; v_gene: TRBV6-1; d_gene: TRBD1; abundance: .; CDR3aa: CASSGDRGGETQYF; CDR3nt: TGTGCCAGCAGTGGGGACAGGGGAGGGGAGACCCAGTACTTC
j_gene: TRBJ2-1; v_gene: TRBV2; d_gene: .; abundance: many; CDR3aa: CASEIVYNEQFF; CDR3nt: TGTGCCAGCGAAATAGTTTACAATGAGCAGTTCTTC
j_gene: TRBJ2-3; v_gene: TRBV4-2; d_gene: .; abundance: .; CDR3aa: CASSQEGSGRITDTQYF; CDR3nt: TGTGCCAGCAGCCAAGAAGGAAGCGGGCGAATCACAGATACGCAGTATTTT
j_gene: TRBJ2-1; v_gene: TRBV7-2; d_gene: .; abundance: once; CDR3aa: CASSLIGAHNEQFF; CDR3nt: TGTGCCAGCAGCTTAATTGGAGCACACAATGAGCAGTTCTTC
j_gene: TRBJ2-7; v_gene: TRBV30; d_gene: .; abundance: .; CDR3aa: CAWSVSDEQYF; CDR3nt: TGTGCCTGGAGTGTATCAGACGAGCAGTACTTC
j_gene: TRBJ2-7; v_gene: TRBV15; d_gene: .; abundance: few; CDR3aa: CATSRDGLSYEQYF; CDR3nt: TGTGCCACCAGCCGAGACGGGCTCTCCTACGAGCAGTACTTC
j_gene: TRBJ2-3; v_gene: TRBV21-1; d_gene: .; abundance: once; CDR3aa: CASSRLAGDDTQYF; CDR3nt: TGTGCCAGCAGCAGACTAGCGGGAGACGATACGCAGTATTTT
j_gene: TRBJ2-6; v_gene: TRBV18; d_gene: TRBD1; abundance: .; CDR3aa: CASTWTGGSGANVLTF; CDR3nt: TGTGCCAGCACCTGGACAGGGGGCTCTGGGGCCAACGTCCTGACTTTC
j_gene: TRBJ1-2; v_gene: TRBV28; d_gene: .; abundance: .; CDR3aa: CASSLRGRGYTF; CDR3nt: TGTGCCAGCAGTTTACGGGGTCGGGGCTACACCTTC
j_gene: TRBJ2-3; v_gene: TRBV5-1; d_gene: .; abundance: .; CDR3aa: CASSLLYSIPDTQYF; CDR3nt: TGCGCCAGCAGCTTGTTATACTCGATCCCAGATACGCAGTATTTT
j_gene: TRBJ2-7; v_gene: TRBV10-3; d_gene: .; abundance: .; CDR3aa: CAISGSVSYEQYF; CDR3nt: TGTGCCATCAGCGGATCCGTTTCCTACGAGCAGTACTTC
j_gene: TRBJ1-1; v_gene: TRBV15; d_gene: .; abundance: once; CDR3aa: CATSRDGTSGTTEAFF; CDR3nt: TGTGCCACCAGCAGAGATGGGACCTCAGGGACCACTGAAGCTTTCTTT
j_gene: TRBJ2-3; v_gene: TRBV5-5; d_gene: TRBD1; abundance: .; CDR3aa: CASSLRVNRGQGTDTQYF; CDR3nt: TGTGCCAGCAGCTTGCGGGTCAACAGGGGTCAAGGCACAGATACGCAGTATTTT
j_gene: TRBJ2-5; v_gene: TRBV11-3; d_gene: TRBD2; abundance: .; CDR3aa: CASSPGGGKGTETQYF; CDR3nt: TGTGCCAGCAGCCCCGGGGGGGGGAAGGGCACAGAGACCCAGTACTTC
j_gene: TRBJ2-2; v_gene: TRBV5-5; d_gene: TRBD1; abundance: .; CDR3aa: CASSPEGQGNTGELFF; CDR3nt: TGTGCCAGCAGCCCTGAAGGACAGGGAAACACCGGGGAGCTGTTTTTT
j_gene: TRBJ1-1; v_gene: TRBV9; d_gene: .; abundance: .; CDR3aa: CASSVGRGTEAFF; CDR3nt: TGTGCCAGCAGCGTAGGGAGGGGCACTGAAGCTTTCTTT
j_gene: TRBJ1-1; v_gene: TRBV30; d_gene: .; abundance: .; CDR3aa: CAWSRGGRTEAFF; CDR3nt: TGTGCCTGGAGTCGAGGAGGGAGGACTGAAGCTTTCTTT
j_gene: TRBJ1-5; v_gene: TRBV2; d_gene: .; abundance: .; CDR3aa: CASSGTGGKGNQPQHF; CDR3nt: TGTGCCAGCAGTGGTACCGGGGGCAAAGGCAATCAGCCCCAGCATTTT
j_gene: TRBJ1-4; v_gene: TRBV29-1; d_gene: TRBD1; abundance: .; CDR3aa: CSAFWTGGEKLFF; CDR3nt: TGCAGCGCCTTTTGGACAGGGGGCGAAAAACTGTTTTTT
j_gene: TRBJ1-4; v_gene: TRBV7-9; d_gene: .; abundance: .; CDR3aa: CASSWEAVEEKLFF; CDR3nt: TGTGCCAGCAGTTGGGAGGCAGTGGAAGAAAAACTGTTTTTT
j_gene: TRBJ2-7; v_gene: TRBV9; d_gene: .; abundance: .; CDR3aa: CASSPHLEKVEQYF; CDR3nt: TGTGCCAGCAGCCCACACCTCGAGAAGGTCGAGCAGTACTTC
j_gene: TRBJ2-7; v_gene: TRBV4-3; d_gene: TRBD2; abundance: .; CDR3aa: CASSQELGLAAYEQYF; CDR3nt: TGCGCCAGCAGCCAAGAGTTGGGACTAGCGGCCTACGAGCAGTACTTC
j_gene: TRBJ1-3; v_gene: TRBV7-9; d_gene: .; abundance: few; CDR3aa: CASSLGNTIYF; CDR3nt: TGTGCCAGCAGCTTGGGGAACACCATATATTTT
j_gene: TRBJ1-2; v_gene: TRBV30; d_gene: .; abundance: .; CDR3aa: CAWSATTGWGGYTF; CDR3nt: TGTGCCTGGAGTGCAACGACAGGATGGGGTGGCTACACCTTC
j_gene: TRBJ2-5; v_gene: TRBV4-3; d_gene: .; abundance: .; CDR3aa: CASSQGIEIQETQYF; CDR3nt: TGCGCCAGCAGCCAAGGCATCGAAATACAAGAGACCCAGTACTTC
j_gene: TRBJ2-7; v_gene: TRBV4-1; d_gene: TRBD1; abundance: few; CDR3aa: CASSHDRGADYEQYF; CDR3nt: TGCGCCAGCAGCCATGACAGGGGAGCCGACTACGAGCAGTACTTC
j_gene: TRBJ2-1; v_gene: TRBV23-1; d_gene: TRBD1; abundance: .; CDR3aa: CASSRGTGRVVVRIGSYNEQFF; CDR3nt: TGCGCCAGCAGTCGAGGGACAGGGAGAGTCGTTGTTAGAATAGGTTCCTACAATGAGCAGTTCTTC
j_gene: TRBJ1-3; v_gene: TRBV9; d_gene: .; abundance: few; CDR3aa: CASSEGGVSGNTIYF; CDR3nt: TGTGCCAGCAGCGAAGGGGGTGTCTCTGGAAACACCATATATTTT
j_gene: TRBJ1-4; v_gene: TRBV5-1; d_gene: .; abundance: .; CDR3aa: CASSLGQGNEKLFF; CDR3nt: TGCGCCAGCAGCTTGGGGCAGGGTAATGAAAAACTGTTTTTT
j_gene: TRBJ1-5; v_gene: TRBV7-2; d_gene: .; abundance: .; CDR3aa: CASSPGGAGIQPQHF; CDR3nt: TGTGCCAGCAGCCCCGGTGGGGCCGGGATTCAGCCCCAGCATTTT
j_gene: TRBJ2-2; v_gene: TRBV29-1; d_gene: TRBD1; abundance: .; CDR3aa: CSVDGATGGNTGELFF; CDR3nt: TGCAGCGTTGATGGGGCGACAGGGGGTAACACCGGGGAGCTGTTTTTT
j_gene: TRBJ2-4; v_gene: TRBV18; d_gene: TRBD2; abundance: once; CDR3aa: CASSPRLGTVSSGRAENIQYF; CDR3nt: TGTGCCAGCTCACCCCGATTGGGGACAGTTAGTAGCGGGAGGGCCGAAAACATTCAGTACTTC
j_gene: TRBJ2-5; v_gene: TRBV18; d_gene: TRBD1; abundance: .; CDR3aa: CASSSTGGWETQYF; CDR3nt: TGTGCCAGCTCATCGACAGGGGGCTGGGAGACCCAGTACTTC
j_gene: TRBJ1-5; v_gene: TRBV7-2; d_gene: .; abundance: .; CDR3aa: CASSLAQGYQPQHF; CDR3nt: TGTGCCAGCAGCTTAGCCCAGGGGTATCAGCCCCAGCATTTT
j_gene: TRBJ2-4; v_gene: TRBV5-1; d_gene: .; abundance: many; CDR3aa: CASSPGMGEAKNIQYF; CDR3nt: TGCGCCAGCAGCCCGGGTATGGGGGAAGCCAAAAACATTCAGTACTTC
j_gene: TRBJ2-5; v_gene: TRBV19; d_gene: TRBD1; abundance: .; CDR3aa: CASSTLRQGETQYF; CDR3nt: TGTGCCAGTAGTACACTAAGACAGGGAGAGACCCAGTACTTC